Each of the 21 T cell receptor beta chains below was sequenced from the same sample in a study of OX40 agonist ivuxolimab in advanced cancers. TCRdb's table, derived via immunoSEQ multiplex PCR, lists solely in-frame clones and lacks some. The table has 56,000 or so clones, roughly 85% seen once. The sample in question was CD4+ or CD8+ T cells sorted from blood, obtained in a trial of the OX40 agonist ivuxolimab. The origin of the receptors is an adult with an advanced solid tumor such as melanoma, head and neck, liver or kidney cancer.

V is TRBV4-2 and J is TRBJ2-7, with D perhaps matching TRBD2 (7 bases). Trimming removed 1 base from V and 0 bases from J, with 13 bases in between. Germline V gene data show CDR1 as LGHNA and CDR2 as YNFKEQ. This CDR3 comprises 16 residues. CDR3 amino acids: CASSQAAGQNSYEQYF. The CDR3 coding sequence is TGTGCCAGCAGCCAAGCAGCGGGACAAAACTCCTACGAGCAGTACTTC.

This chain uses TRBV28 with TRBJ1-1; D call uncertain. The V and J ends lost 10 bases and 0 bases respectively, with 9 bases between them. The CDR3 is 12 amino acids. Germline values: CDR1 MDHEN, CDR2 SYDVKM. CDR3 in amino acids: CATRGLNTEAFF. In DNA, the CDR3 is TGTGCCACAAGAGGGCTGAACACTGAAGCTTTCTTT.

This clone was observed a few times. The J gene is TRBJ2-7, the V gene TRBV9; 9 nucleotides align to TRBD1. Germline-derived CDR1 and CDR2 are SGDLS and YYNGEE. The CDR3 has 14 amino acids. Germline trimming cut 4 bases from V and 4 bases from J; bases unmatched to any gene: 6. This CDR3 reads CASSTGGMGYEQYF. The CDR3 DNA follows: TGTGCCAGCAGCACAGGGGGCATGGGGTACGAGCAGTACTTC.

The chain couples TRBV30 to TRBJ1-5, with D perhaps TRBD1 (5 bases). Germline-derived CDR1 and CDR2 are GTSNPN and SVGIG (reference sequence). This CDR3 contains 16 residues. Trimming stripped 0 bases from V and 2 bases from J, with 14 bases between. CDR3 amino acids: CAWSVGGVRGNQPQHF. CDR3 bases: TGTGCCTGGAGTGTTGGCGGGGTCAGGGGCAATCAGCCCCAGCATTTT.

The sample holds one count of this clone. This chain links TRBV11-3 with TRBJ1-1; D ambiguous. The V gene's germline CDR1 is SGHNT and CDR2 YENEEA. This CDR3 region has 13 residues. Trimming shortened V by 2 bases and J by 4 bases, and 8 bases separated the two germline ends. The chain's CDR3 is CASSLHLGTEAFF. The CDR3 bases are TGTGCCAGCAGCTTACATTTGGGCACTGAAGCTTTCTTT.

The genes are TRBV7-2 and TRBJ1-3; D remains ambiguous. Germline assignment: CDR1 SGHTA and CDR2 FQGNSA. V was shortened by 1 base and J by 1 base, with 5 bases between the two germline ends. The CDR3 has 14 residues. Here the CDR3 DNA reads TGTGCCAGCAGCTTAGAGAGATCTGGAAACACCATATATTTT. It codes for CASSLERSGNTIYF.

This chain links TRBV6-1 with TRBJ2-7; 9 nucleotides agree with TRBD2. The trim removed 8 bases at V and 0 bases at J, leaving 8 bases unmatched. CDR1 and CDR2 from the germline V gene are MNHNS and SASEGT. The CDR3 spans 15 residues. The CDR3 sequence: CASRRGAGGSYEQYF. CDR3 in DNA: TGTGCCAGCCGCCGGGGAGCGGGGGGCTCCTACGAGCAGTACTTC.

This clone was observed a handful of times. This rearrangement joins TRBV7-2 to TRBJ2-5; tentative D call: TRBD1 (5 bases). Trimming shortened V by 1 base and J by 5 bases, and 11 bases separated the two germline ends. The CDR3 sequence is 14 residues long. Germline lookup yields CDR1 SGHTA and CDR2 FQGNSA. Here the CDR3 reads CASSLEPAGETQYF. CDR3 coding DNA: TGTGCCAGCAGCTTAGAGCCGGCAGGGGAGACCCAGTACTTC. The entire variable domain, with the rest obtained from reference TRBV7-2 and TRBJ2-5, is as follows: GAGVSQSPSNKVTEKGKDVELRCDPISGHTALYWYRQSLGQGLEFLIYFQGNSAPDKSGLPSDRFSAERTGGSVSTLTIQRTQQEDSAVYLCASSLEPAGETQYFGPGTRLLVL.

This clone was recorded once. The chain has TRBV5-1 and TRBJ1-4; D call uncertain. Deletions cut 5 bases from V and 4 bases from J, with 9 bases between. Germline-derived CDR1 and CDR2 are SGHRS and YFSETQ. The length of the CDR3 is 13 residues. The CDR3 nucleotides are TGCGCCAGCAGAACGGGCCTTAATGAAAAACTGTTTTTT. It yields the protein CASRTGLNEKLFF.

CDR3 nucleotide sequence: TGTGCCAGCATTCCTACCCACGGCGGGGAGCAGTTCTTC. It yields the protein CASIPTHGGEQFF. This chain uses TRBV6-5 with TRBJ2-1; D perhaps matches TRBD2 (5 bases). Germline CDR1 MNHEY, CDR2 SVGAGI. The CDR3 totals 13 residues. Trimming removed 7 bases at V and 10 bases at J, with 17 bases between.

The rearrangement joins TRBV6-6 to TRBJ2-7, with TRBD1 as a possible D gene (6 bases). V lost 8 bases to trimming and J lost 5 bases, with 19 bases between them. The CDR3 covers 14 residues. Germline V gene lookup returns CDR1 MNHNY and CDR2 SVGAGI (reference sequence). The CDR3 DNA reads as TGTGCCAGCGCCTATGGGTCAGGGGTTGACGAGCAGTACTTC. This sequence encodes CASAYGSGVDEQYF.

This chain links TRBV7-6 with TRBJ2-5, with unresolved D. The CDR3 is made up of 13 amino acids. V was pared by 4 bases and J by 1 base, with 7 bases between. The germline V gene has CDR1 SGHVS and CDR2 FNYEAQ. The CDR3 protein is CASSYAAQETQYF. The CDR3 DNA reads TGTGCCAGCAGCTACGCGGCCCAAGAGACCCAGTACTTC.

This clone was seen a few times. The chain is built from TRBV18 and TRBJ1-1; a possible D gene is TRBD1 (6 bases). This CDR3 region has 13 residues. The V end lost 1 base, the J end lost 3 bases, and 6 bases lay between the germline ends. CDR1 is KGHSH and CDR2 is LQKENI in the germline V gene. CDR3 sequence reads: CASSPRQDTEAFF. DNA for the CDR3: TGTGCCAGCTCACCACGACAGGACACTGAAGCTTTCTTT.

The V call is TRBV28, the J call TRBJ1-2; D is unclear. Germline-derived CDR1 and CDR2 are MDHEN and SYDVKM. Trimming took off 5 bases at V and 6 bases at J, with 13 bases between the two ends. CDR3 length: 13 residues. This CDR3 is CASSGGGYHGYTF. In DNA form, the CDR3 reads TGTGCCAGCAGTGGTGGAGGGTACCATGGCTACACCTTC.

This sequence joins TRBV5-1 and TRBJ2-2; 10 nucleotides agree with TRBD1. Germline trimming cut 4 bases from V and 3 bases from J; bases unmatched to any gene: 9. Germline CDR1 and CDR2: SGHRS and YFSETQ. The CDR3 spans 17 residues. CDR3 protein: CASSRTGGSVDTGELFF. The CDR3 DNA follows: TGCGCCAGCAGCCGGACAGGGGGTTCGGTAGACACCGGGGAGCTGTTTTTT.

V and J are TRBV19 and TRBJ2-5; D gene unclear. The germline V gene has CDR1 LNHDA and CDR2 SQIVND (reference sequence). The CDR3 totals 10 residues. V dropped 6 bases and J dropped 4 bases, with 3 bases sitting between them. Here the CDR3 reads CASSGETQYF. DNA for the CDR3: TGTGCCAGTAGCGGAGAGACCCAGTACTTC.

The chain joins TRBV4-1 to TRBJ1-5; the match to TRBD1 covers 7 bases. V trimming: 2 bases; J trimming: 7 bases; junction bases outside the gene matches: 11. Germline-derived CDR1 and CDR2 are MGHRA and YSYEKL. CDR3 length: 16 amino acids. CDR3 in DNA: TGCGCCAGCAGCCAAAAAGGGGGCCTCAGGGACCAGCCCCAGCATTTT. This translates into CASSQKGGLRDQPQHF.

This chain uses TRBV11-2 with TRBJ2-3, with unresolved D. V was clipped by 1 base and J by 2 bases, with 7 bases between them. Germline CDR1 and CDR2: SGHAT and FQNNGV. This CDR3 has 14 amino acids. For the CDR3, the DNA is TGTGCCAGCAGCTTAGGCGGCTTCACAGATACGCAGTATTTT. Its translation is CASSLGGFTDTQYF.

This clone has only a few counts. The rearrangement links TRBV7-2 to TRBJ1-1, with unresolved D. This CDR3 contains 13 residues. V gave up 1 base and J gave up 1 base, with 4 bases separating them. Germline CDR1 is SGHTA and CDR2 is FQGNSA. As DNA, the CDR3 is TGTGCCAGCAGCTTAGGACAGAACACTGAAGCTTTCTTT. This gives the protein CASSLGQNTEAFF.

V is TRBV11-3 and J is TRBJ1-4, with D possibly TRBD1 on 6 matching bases. The CDR3 contains 15 residues. V was trimmed by 2 bases and J by 13 bases, leaving 20 bases between them. The germline V gene has CDR1 SGHNT and CDR2 YENEEA. The DNA of the CDR3 is TGTGCCAGCAGCTTATCCTTGACACAGGGAGGGGGACTGTTTTTT. It specifies CASSLSLTQGGGLFF.

The chain recombines TRBV28 with TRBJ1-1, with D unclear. CDR3 length: 11 residues. CDR1 and CDR2 from the germline V gene are MDHEN and SYDVKM. Trimming took 3 bases from V and 9 from J, leaving 8 bases between them. The CDR3 DNA is TGTGCCAGCAGTTTGCAAGGGAAAGCTTTCTTT. This sequence encodes CASSLQGKAFF.